The clone carrying this T cell receptor (beta chain) showed up just a few times. Every donor was a healthy Caucasian. These data belong to a study of identical twins. V lost 3 bases and J 12 bases, leaving 15 bases between the germline ends. Germline CDR1 is SGHTA and CDR2 is FQGNSA. The CDR3 totals 13 residues. Each cDNA held unique molecular identifiers, and template switching gave it a universal primer site. MiXCR, applied by TCRdb to the 5' RACE reads, yields one record per CDR3 protein. The data show under 900,000 distinct CDR3 sequences, 10% to 15% seen once. This sample was also put to use in a study of yellow fever vaccine responses in identical twins.

The source is a woman aged 18-29 years in good health. Sequenced: PBMCs. The chain is built from TRBV7-2 and TRBJ2-4; possibly TRBD2 for D (6 bases). CDR3 in DNA: TGTGCCAGCAGCTTGCTGACTAGTCACGATCAGTACTTC. It codes for CASSLLTSHDQYF.